This entry features one T cell receptor beta chain sequence. The data derive from a study of shared clonotypes between healthy human individuals. The data were produced by immunoSEQ multiplex PCR, yet TCRdb's version contains in-frame clones alone and is incomplete. The sample yields about 600,000 clones, roughly 79% seen once. The sample taken for sequencing was PBMCs. The receptor was derived from a woman aged 40 to 50 in good health. Some clones in this sample may be carry-over from other donors' samples.

The CDR3: CASSLGRGREKLFF. In DNA, the CDR3 is TGTGCCAGCAGCTTAGGCAGGGGGCGTGAAAAACTGTTTTTT. The rearrangement joins TRBV7-9 to TRBJ1-4; TRBD1 matches at 8 bases. With V trimmed by 1 base and J by 7 bases, 2 bases remained unmatched. There are 14 residues in the CDR3. The germline CDR1 and CDR2 sequences are SEHNR and FQNEAQ (reference sequence).